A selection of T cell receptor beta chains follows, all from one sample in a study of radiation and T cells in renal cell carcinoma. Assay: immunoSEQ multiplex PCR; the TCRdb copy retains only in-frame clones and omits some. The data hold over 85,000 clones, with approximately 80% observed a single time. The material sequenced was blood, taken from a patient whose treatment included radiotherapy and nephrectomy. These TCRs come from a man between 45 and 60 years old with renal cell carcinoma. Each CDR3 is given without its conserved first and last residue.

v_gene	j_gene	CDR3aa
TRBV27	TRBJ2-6	ASSEARGLGGANVLT
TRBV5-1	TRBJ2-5	ASSSGLAGDQETQY
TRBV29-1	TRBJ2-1	SLRTGRLTYNEQF
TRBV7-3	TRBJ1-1	ASSLTAGKGDMNTEAF
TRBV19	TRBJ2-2	ASSPGLPNTGELF
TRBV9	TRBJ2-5	ASSVRDLETQY
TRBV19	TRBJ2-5	ASSRKRGLQETQY
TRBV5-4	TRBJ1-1	ASSALDGNTEAF
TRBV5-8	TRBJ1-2	ASSWGGGDYGYT
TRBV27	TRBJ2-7	ASSPPADYSYEQY
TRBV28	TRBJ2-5	ASTTRRGQETQY
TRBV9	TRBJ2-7	ASSGGLADYEQY
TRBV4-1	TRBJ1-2	ASSQSSFRDRGSYGYT
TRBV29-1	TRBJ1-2	SVAGGGGYGYT
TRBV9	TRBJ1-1	ASSGFPSRAGNTEAF
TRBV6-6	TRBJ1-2	ASKDGDYGYT
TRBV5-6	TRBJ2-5	ASSFRDTEETQY
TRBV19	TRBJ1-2	ASSIVGGFYGYT
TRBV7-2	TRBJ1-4	ASSLGGTGAEKLF
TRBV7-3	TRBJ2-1	ASSLGQFNEQF
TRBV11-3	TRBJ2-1	ASSLTSFNEQF
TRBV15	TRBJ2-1	ATSRAPSAGIGSGHNEQF
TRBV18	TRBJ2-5	ASSPREGQETQY
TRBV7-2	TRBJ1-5	ASSHGDGSNQPQH
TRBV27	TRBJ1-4	ASNRGLGEKLF
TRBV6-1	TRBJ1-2	ASSKGRDPNYGYT
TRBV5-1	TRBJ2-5	ASRRQDQETQY
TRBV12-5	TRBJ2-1	ASGPVSSYNEQF
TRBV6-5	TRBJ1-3	ASSYSPGNTIY
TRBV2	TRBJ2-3	ASSRIPGDTQY
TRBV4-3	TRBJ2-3	ASGQEASGSFTDTQY
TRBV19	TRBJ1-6	ASEDIVGPYNSPLH
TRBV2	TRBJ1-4	ASSPGAADNEKLF
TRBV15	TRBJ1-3	ATSRDRQLGNTIY
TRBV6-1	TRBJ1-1	ASSAGRTWTEAF
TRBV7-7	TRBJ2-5	ASSPAGTGFGETQY
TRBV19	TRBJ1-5	ASSIAQSGGSYSNQPQH